This is a list of T cell receptor beta chains from one sample in a study of blood T cell repertoires in COVID-19. The repertoire was sequenced with immunoSEQ multiplex PCR; TCRdb's copy has only in-frame clones and lacks some. This repertoire shows about 140,000 clones, around 83% found once; its top ten account for 7.5% to 8.5%. Sequencing was done on a sample of peripheral blood. These receptors all come from a woman aged 55-75 years with acute or convalescent COVID-19. The CDR3 runs from the conserved cysteine through the conserved F or W. Fields, in order: clone size, V gene, D gene, J gene, CDR3 protein, CDR3 DNA. The D gene is left open where the match is weak. Part of the rows lack a size; the others show once, few, many or a class for expanded clones.

abundance: many
v_gene: TRBV5-5
d_gene: -
j_gene: TRBJ1-3
CDR3aa: CASSFAGDPGNTIYF
CDR3nt: TGTGCCAGCAGCTTCGCGGGGGATCCTGGAAACACCATATATTTT

abundance: -
v_gene: TRBV2
d_gene: TRBD1
j_gene: TRBJ2-5
CDR3aa: CASSAPGQAKETQYF
CDR3nt: TGTGCCAGCAGTGCCCCGGGACAGGCAAAAGAGACCCAGTACTTC

abundance: once
v_gene: TRBV28
d_gene: TRBD1
j_gene: TRBJ1-6
CDR3aa: CASITGGAPNSPLHF
CDR3nt: TGTGCCAGCATCACAGGGGGCGCACCTAATTCACCCCTCCACTTT

abundance: -
v_gene: TRBV5-5
d_gene: -
j_gene: TRBJ2-5
CDR3aa: CASSYTVGTAGRETQYF
CDR3nt: TGTGCCAGCAGCTATACGGTCGGGACCGCGGGGAGAGAGACCCAGTACTTC

abundance: -
v_gene: TRBV2
d_gene: -
j_gene: TRBJ2-5
CDR3aa: CASSVGSKETQYF
CDR3nt: TGTGCCAGCAGTGTGGGCAGCAAAGAGACCCAGTACTTC

abundance: -
v_gene: TRBV28
d_gene: TRBD1
j_gene: TRBJ1-1
CDR3aa: CAIGRQGVDTEAFF
CDR3nt: TGTGCCATCGGGCGGCAGGGGGTGGACACTGAAGCTTTCTTT

abundance: -
v_gene: TRBV6-4
d_gene: -
j_gene: TRBJ2-7
CDR3aa: CASGQRDEQYF
CDR3nt: TGTGCCAGCGGACAGCGAGACGAGCAGTACTTC

abundance: -
v_gene: TRBV2
d_gene: TRBD2
j_gene: TRBJ2-1
CDR3aa: CASSIAGGSYNEQFF
CDR3nt: TGTGCCAGCAGTATAGCGGGGGGGTCCTACAATGAGCAGTTCTTC

abundance: -
v_gene: TRBV6-5
d_gene: TRBD2
j_gene: TRBJ2-5
CDR3aa: CASSPRTSGGFQYF
CDR3nt: TGTGCCAGCAGTCCCCGGACTAGCGGGGGTTTCCAGTACTTC

abundance: few
v_gene: TRBV4-1
d_gene: -
j_gene: TRBJ2-2
CDR3aa: CASSFDGGLNTGELFF
CDR3nt: TGCGCCAGCAGTTTCGACGGGGGGCTGAACACCGGGGAGCTGTTTTTT

abundance: -
v_gene: TRBV6-5
d_gene: -
j_gene: TRBJ1-6
CDR3aa: CASSYSGLPGSPLHF
CDR3nt: TGTGCCAGCAGTTACTCGGGCCTACCAGGGTCACCCCTCCACTTT

abundance: -
v_gene: TRBV7-6
d_gene: -
j_gene: TRBJ2-3
CDR3aa: CASSLAPRQGTDTQYF
CDR3nt: TGTGCCAGCAGCTTAGCGCCGAGACAGGGCACAGATACGCAGTATTTT

abundance: -
v_gene: TRBV30
d_gene: -
j_gene: TRBJ1-2
CDR3aa: CAWSGRGSSLYGYTF
CDR3nt: TGTGCCTGGAGTGGAAGGGGTTCATCCCTGTATGGCTACACCTTC

abundance: -
v_gene: TRBV4-1
d_gene: -
j_gene: TRBJ2-2
CDR3aa: CASSQRVGGARTGELFF
CDR3nt: TGCGCCAGCAGCCAACGGGTGGGGGGGGCCCGCACCGGGGAGCTGTTTTTT

abundance: -
v_gene: TRBV11-3
d_gene: -
j_gene: TRBJ2-4
CDR3aa: CASSLAKNIQYF
CDR3nt: TGTGCCAGCAGCCTAGCCAAAAACATTCAGTACTTC

abundance: -
v_gene: TRBV29-1
d_gene: TRBD2
j_gene: TRBJ2-1
CDR3aa: CSVGGLAGAPPNEQFF
CDR3nt: TGCAGCGTTGGTGGACTAGCGGGGGCTCCTCCGAATGAGCAGTTCTTC

abundance: -
v_gene: TRBV30
d_gene: -
j_gene: TRBJ2-5
CDR3aa: CAWSADRETQYF
CDR3nt: TGTGCCTGGAGTGCAGACAGGGAGACCCAGTACTTC

abundance: -
v_gene: TRBV7-9
d_gene: -
j_gene: TRBJ2-7
CDR3aa: CATSGVIYEQYF
CDR3nt: TGTGCCACCTCAGGGGTAATTTACGAGCAGTACTTC